These T cell receptor beta chains were read from a single sample in a study of T cell responses to AZD1222 COVID-19 vaccine. Measured with immunoSEQ multiplex PCR; TCRdb has only the in-frame clones, and not every one. Here the sample spans approximately 70,000 clones, 86% being singletons. Sequencing used peripheral blood, obtained on day 0 of AZD1222 vaccination. The source is an adult in good health. The CDR3 runs from the conserved cysteine through the conserved F or W. Expanded clones are given a class, and other clones once, few, many or no size at all.

-,15,TRBV11-2,TRBJ1-6,CASRPLQGLNSPLHF
-,15,TRBV11-3,TRBJ2-3,CASSPGRASTDTQYF
-,15,TRBV20-1,TRBJ1-5,CSASPGLGSNQPQHF
-,16,TRBV11-1,TRBJ2-1,CASSSWTSGIIGEQFF
-,17,TRBV4-3,TRBJ1-1,CASSQDISLGLGTEAFF
-,13,TRBV5-6,TRBJ1-1,CASSSMTGYEAFF
once,18,TRBV12-5,TRBJ2-4,CASGLWVWGALAKNIQYF
-,13,TRBV19,TRBJ2-1,CASSLGGYNEQFF
-,11,TRBV29-1,TRBJ1-3,CSVVSGNTIYF
-,16,TRBV6-2/TRBV6-3,TRBJ2-1,CASSPGLAGRYNEQFF
-,15,TRBV5-5,TRBJ2-7,CASSFYAGGSYEQYF
once,15,TRBV3-1/TRBV3-2,TRBJ2-3,CASSRRTGSADTQYF
-,17,TRBV7-9,TRBJ2-7,CASSLKAGAGSAYEQYF
few,17,TRBV9,TRBJ1-2,CASSHPGTGYSNYGYTF
-,17,TRBV2,TRBJ2-2,CASSERGGQGVYGELFF
medium-sized,14,TRBV9,TRBJ2-5,CASSVGPTRETQYF
-,16,TRBV27,TRBJ2-3,CASRDFPPARTDTQYF
-,15,TRBV27,TRBJ2-3,CASSRRGAAGDTQYF
-,16,TRBV5-4,TRBJ2-2,CASSAKTGANTGELFF
-,11,TRBV29-1,TRBJ2-3,CSVHSGRAQYF
-,13,TRBV28,TRBJ1-4,CASVGQLVEKLFF
-,14,TRBV7-9,TRBJ2-5,CASSLVSGQETQYF
-,13,TRBV7-3,TRBJ2-3,CASSQGHTDTQYF